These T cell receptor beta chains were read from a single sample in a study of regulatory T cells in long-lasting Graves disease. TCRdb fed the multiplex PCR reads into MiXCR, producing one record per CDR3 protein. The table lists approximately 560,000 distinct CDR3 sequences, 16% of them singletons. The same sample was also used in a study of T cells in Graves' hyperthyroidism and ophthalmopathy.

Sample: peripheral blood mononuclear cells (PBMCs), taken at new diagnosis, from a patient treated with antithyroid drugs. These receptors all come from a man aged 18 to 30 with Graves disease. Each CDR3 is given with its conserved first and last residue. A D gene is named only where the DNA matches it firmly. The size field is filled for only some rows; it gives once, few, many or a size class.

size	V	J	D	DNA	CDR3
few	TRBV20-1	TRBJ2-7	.	TGCAGTGCTAGAGAGGCGGGATCGAACTCCTACGAGCAGTACTTC	CSAREAGSNSYEQYF
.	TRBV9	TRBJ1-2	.	TGTGCCAGCAGCGTAGAGTCAGGGCTCGAGAAATCCAGCTCTGGCTACACCTTC	CASSVESGLEKSSSGYTF
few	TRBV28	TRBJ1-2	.	TGTGCCAGCAGCTTAACGGTCCTCCCTGGAGGCTACACCTTC	CASSLTVLPGGYTF
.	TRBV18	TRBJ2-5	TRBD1	TGTGCCAGCTCACACAGGGGAGTTACCCAAGAGACCCAGTACTTC	CASSHRGVTQETQYF
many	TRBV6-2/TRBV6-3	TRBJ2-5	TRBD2	TGTGCCAGCAGTTACCTAGCGGGAGGCGGAGAGACCCAGTACTTC	CASSYLAGGGETQYF
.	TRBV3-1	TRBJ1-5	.	TGTGCCAGCAGCCAAGTGCGCAATCAGCCCCAGCATTTT	CASSQVRNQPQHF
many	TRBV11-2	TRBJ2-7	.	TGTGCCAGCAGCTTTAATCTGCGACTGGCCGATCAAGAGCAGTACTTC	CASSFNLRLADQEQYF
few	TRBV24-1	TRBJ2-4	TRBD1	TGTGCCACCAGTGATAACAGGGGGAACATTCAGTACTTC	CATSDNRGNIQYF
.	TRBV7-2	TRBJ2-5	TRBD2	TGTGCCAGCAGCTTAGAACTAGCGGGGACCCAGTACTTC	CASSLELAGTQYF
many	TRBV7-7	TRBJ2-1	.	TGTGCTAGCAGCCTTCACAGGGCTGATGAGCAGTTCTTC	CASSLHRADEQFF
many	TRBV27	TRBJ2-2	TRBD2	TGTGCCAGCAGACCCTTAACTAGCGGGAGGGCCGACACCGGGGAGCTGTTTTTT	CASRPLTSGRADTGELFF
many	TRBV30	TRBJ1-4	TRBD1	TGTGCCTGGAGTACCGGGACAGATGAAAAACTGTTTTTT	CAWSTGTDEKLFF
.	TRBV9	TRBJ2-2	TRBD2	TGTGCCAGCAGCGTAACCGGTGTGGCCGGGACTACCACCGGGGAGCTGTTTTTT	CASSVTGVAGTTTGELFF
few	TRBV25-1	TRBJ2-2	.	TGTGCCAGCAGTGACCCCAGACAGGCATTGAACACCGGGGAGCTGTTTTTT	CASSDPRQALNTGELFF
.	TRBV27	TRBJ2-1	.	TGTGCCAGCAGTTTATACTCCAGCGGAGATGAGCAGTTCTTC	CASSLYSSGDEQFF
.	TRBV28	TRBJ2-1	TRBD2	TGTGCCAGCAGTTCAGCGGTCTTTCGACTAGCGGGCGTCCCATTCTACAATGAGCAGTTCTTC	CASSSAVFRLAGVPFYNEQFF
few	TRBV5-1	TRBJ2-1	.	TGCGCCAGCAGCCCGTATCCCCCTAAAGCGGGCAATGAGCAGTTCTTC	CASSPYPPKAGNEQFF
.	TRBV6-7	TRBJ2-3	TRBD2	TGTGCCACCCTCCCGTCAGCGGGAACAGATACGCAGTATTTT	CATLPSAGTDTQYF
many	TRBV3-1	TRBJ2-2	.	TGTGCCAGCAGCCAAGATTTCTTAGCTAAAACCGGGGAGCTGTTTTTT	CASSQDFLAKTGELFF
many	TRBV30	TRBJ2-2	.	TGTGCCTGGAGACCCCGGGGGACCGGGGAGCTGTTTTTT	CAWRPRGTGELFF
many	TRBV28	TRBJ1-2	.	TGTGCCAGCAGTTCCGAAAAGGGACGGGTGGGGTCTGGCTACACCTTC	CASSSEKGRVGSGYTF
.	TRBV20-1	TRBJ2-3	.	TGCAGTGCTCAACCTGGACACTACACAGATACGCAGTATTTT	CSAQPGHYTDTQYF
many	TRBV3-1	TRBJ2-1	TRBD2	TGTGCCAGCAGCCAAACGGGACTAGCCCTCTACAATGAGCAGTTCTTC	CASSQTGLALYNEQFF
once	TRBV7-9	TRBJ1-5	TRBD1	TGTGCCAGCAGCAGGGGGGACAGGGAGCAACAGCCCCAGCATTTT	CASSRGDREQQPQHF
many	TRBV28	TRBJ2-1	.	.	CASSSSSSYNEQFF
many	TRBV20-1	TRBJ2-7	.	TGCAGTGCCCCTCCGGCCGGAAGTCCCTACGAGCAGTACTTC	CSAPPAGSPYEQYF
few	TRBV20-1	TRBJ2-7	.	TGCAGTGGGACAAGGACAGACTCCTACGAGCAGTACTTC	CSGTRTDSYEQYF
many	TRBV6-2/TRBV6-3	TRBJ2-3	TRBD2	TGTGCCAGCAGTTACTCCAAGCGGGAGGTGACAGATACGCAGTATTTT	CASSYSKREVTDTQYF
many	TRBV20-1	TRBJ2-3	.	TGCAGTGCCCCCGGGATCCCCACAGATACGCAGTATTTT	CSAPGIPTDTQYF
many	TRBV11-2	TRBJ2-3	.	TGTGCCAGCAGCTATGCCACAGATACGCAGTATTTT	CASSYATDTQYF
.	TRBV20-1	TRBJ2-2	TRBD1	TGCAGTGCTAGAGATCTATACAGGGGGCAAACCGGGGAGCTGTTTTTT	CSARDLYRGQTGELFF
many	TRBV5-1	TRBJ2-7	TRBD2	TGCGCCAGCAGCCCCAGCGGGAGGGCCGAAGAGCAGTACTTC	CASSPSGRAEEQYF
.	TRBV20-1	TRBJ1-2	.	TGCAGTGCTAGAGTAGAGTGGACCTATGGCTACACCTTC	CSARVEWTYGYTF
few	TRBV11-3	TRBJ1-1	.	TGTGCCAGCAGCTTAGATCAAATGAACACTGAAGCTTTCTTT	CASSLDQMNTEAFF
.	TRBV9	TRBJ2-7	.	TGTGCCAGCAGCGTGGGGGATCGATCCTACGAGCAGTACTTC	CASSVGDRSYEQYF
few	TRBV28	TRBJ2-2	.	TGTGCCAGCAGTTTATTCTTGGGGACCTCCTCCTCCGGGGAGCTGTTTTTT	CASSLFLGTSSSGELFF
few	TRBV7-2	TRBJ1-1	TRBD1	TGTGCCAGCAGCTTGGACAGGGGGCTAGGAAATGCTTTCTTT	CASSLDRGLGNAFF
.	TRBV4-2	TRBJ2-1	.	TGTGCCAGCAGCCCGCTAGAGGGGACTGGCTATGAGCAGTTCTTC	CASSPLEGTGYEQFF
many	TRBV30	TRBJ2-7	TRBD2	TGTGCCTTGGGACTAGCGGGATTATACGAGCAGTACTTC	CALGLAGLYEQYF
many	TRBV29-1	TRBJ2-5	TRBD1	TGCAGCGTTGACACTCTGGGACAGGGCCAAGAGACCCAGTACTTC	CSVDTLGQGQETQYF
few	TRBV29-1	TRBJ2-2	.	TGCAGCGTTGGTACAGGCACCGTCGGGGAGCTGTTTTTT	CSVGTGTVGELFF
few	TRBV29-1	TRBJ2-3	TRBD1	TGCAGCGTTGTAGACAGGGTCACAGATACGCAGTATTTT	CSVVDRVTDTQYF
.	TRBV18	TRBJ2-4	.	TGTGCCAGCTCACCACTCCAGAAAAACATTCAGTACTTC	CASSPLQKNIQYF
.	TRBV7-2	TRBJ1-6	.	TGTGCCAGCAGCTCGCAATCCCAGGCACCCCTCCACTTT	CASSSQSQAPLHF
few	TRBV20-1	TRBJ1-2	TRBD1	TGCAGTGCATGGGTGGGCAGGGGGCCGAGTGGCTACACCTTC	CSAWVGRGPSGYTF
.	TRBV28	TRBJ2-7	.	TGTGCCAGCAGTTTCTCAGGCTGGCAGGGCCTATCCTACGAGCAGTACTTC	CASSFSGWQGLSYEQYF